The source of this T cell receptor beta chain is a study of cytomegalovirus exposure and HLA in healthy donors. The CDR3 covers 16 residues. Germline CDR1 SEHNR, CDR2 FQNEAQ (reference sequence). Trimming removed 5 bases at V and 4 bases at J, with 18 bases between. Primers: 60 Vbeta forward and 13 Jbeta reverse. Sequenced by immunoSEQ multiplex PCR; TCRdb stores in-frame clones only, minus some. Of 180,000 or so clones listed, about 79% are singletons. The receptor's source is a female donor in good health and CMV-seronegative. Material: PBMCs. The rearrangement joins TRBV7-9 to TRBJ1-3; D is unclear. CDR3 nucleotides: TGTGCCAGCAGCGTCAGGACCGGACTGTCCGGAAACACCATATATTTT. This gives the protein CASSVRTGLSGNTIYF.